This TCR beta chain was recovered during a study of blood T cells in healthy people across ages. Regarding the study as a whole: Unknown CMV status may confound age-related changes in expanded clones.

With respect to this clonotype: Antigen specificity is unknown.

The V and J ends lost 4 bases and 8 bases, in that order; junction bases with no gene match: 10. Germline CDR1 reads SGHRS; CDR2 reads YFSETQ. The CDR3 sequence is 17 residues long. Alongside a J-beta primer mix, a sample-barcoded 5' primer served in a second PCR lasting roughly 7 to 12 cycles. Tagging of each cDNA molecule was performed by a template-switch adaptor with 12 random nucleotides. TCRdb re-called the 5' RACE reads with MiXCR, one entry per CDR3 protein. The table shows under 1,100,000 distinct CDR3 sequences, with around 27% occurring only once. These sequences were also reported in another study, on T cells of mothers and their children. According to that study: Three healthy Caucasian mothers served as donors, and their six children did as well. Overlap ran slightly, non-significantly higher for related than unrelated mother-child pairs.

The sample was blood. V usage is TRBV5-1 and J usage is TRBJ2-1; 15 bases agree with TRBD2. The sequence was obtained from a girl aged 2 to 9 in good health. The CDR3, as DNA: TGCGCCAGCAGCCTCGGACTAGCGGGGGGGGTCGTCGATGAGCAGTTCTTC. Residues: CASSLGLAGGVVDEQFF.